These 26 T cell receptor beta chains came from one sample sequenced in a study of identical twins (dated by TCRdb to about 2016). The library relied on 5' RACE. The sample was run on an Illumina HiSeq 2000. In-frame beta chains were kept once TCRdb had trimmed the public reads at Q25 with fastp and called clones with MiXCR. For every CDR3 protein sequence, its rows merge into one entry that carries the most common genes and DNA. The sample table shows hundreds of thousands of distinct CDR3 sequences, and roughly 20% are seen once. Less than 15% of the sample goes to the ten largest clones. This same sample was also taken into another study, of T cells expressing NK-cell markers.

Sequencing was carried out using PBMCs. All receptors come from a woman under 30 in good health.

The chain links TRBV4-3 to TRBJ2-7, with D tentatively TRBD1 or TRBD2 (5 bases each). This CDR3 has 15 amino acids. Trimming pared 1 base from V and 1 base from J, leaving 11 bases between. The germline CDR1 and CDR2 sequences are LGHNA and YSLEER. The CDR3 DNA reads TGCGCCAGCAGCCAAGGGGGGACGGCTTCCTACGAGCAGTACTTC. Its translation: CASSQGGTASYEQYF.

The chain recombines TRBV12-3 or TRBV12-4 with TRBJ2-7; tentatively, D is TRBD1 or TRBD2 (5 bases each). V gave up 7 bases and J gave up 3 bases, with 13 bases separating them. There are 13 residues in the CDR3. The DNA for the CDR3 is TGTGCCAGCACCTTCCGGGGCGGCTACGAGCAGTACTTC. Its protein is CASTFRGGYEQYF.

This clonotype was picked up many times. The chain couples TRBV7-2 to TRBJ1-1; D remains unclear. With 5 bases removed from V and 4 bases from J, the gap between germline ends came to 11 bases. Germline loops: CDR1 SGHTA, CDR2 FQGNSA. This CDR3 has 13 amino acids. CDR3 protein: CASSIPGSTEAFF. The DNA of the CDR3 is TGTGCCAGCAGCATACCAGGATCCACTGAAGCTTTCTTT.

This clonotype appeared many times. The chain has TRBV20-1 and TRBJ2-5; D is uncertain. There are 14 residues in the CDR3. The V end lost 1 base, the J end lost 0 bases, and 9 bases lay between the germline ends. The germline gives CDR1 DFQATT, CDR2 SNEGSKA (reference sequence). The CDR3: CSARGRRDQETQYF. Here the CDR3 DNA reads TGCAGTGCTAGAGGACGACGGGACCAAGAGACCCAGTACTTC.

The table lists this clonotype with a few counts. Here the CDR3 reads CSALEGGGGQPQHF. The DNA for the CDR3 is TGCAGCGCCCTTGAGGGCGGTGGGGGTCAGCCCCAGCATTTT. This chain connects TRBV29-1 to TRBJ1-5; possibly TRBD1 for D (5 bases). This CDR3 spans 14 amino acids. Per the germline V gene, CDR1 is SQVTM and CDR2 is ANQGSEA. V was cut by 7 bases and J by 6 bases, with 19 bases left in between.

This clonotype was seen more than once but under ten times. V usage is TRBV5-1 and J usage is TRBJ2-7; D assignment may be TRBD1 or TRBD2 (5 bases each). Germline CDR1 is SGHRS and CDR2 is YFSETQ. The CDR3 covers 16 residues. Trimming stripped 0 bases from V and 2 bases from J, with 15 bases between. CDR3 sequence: CASSLGGKQATYEQYF. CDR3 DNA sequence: TGCGCCAGCAGCTTGGGGGGGAAACAAGCGACCTACGAGCAGTACTTC.

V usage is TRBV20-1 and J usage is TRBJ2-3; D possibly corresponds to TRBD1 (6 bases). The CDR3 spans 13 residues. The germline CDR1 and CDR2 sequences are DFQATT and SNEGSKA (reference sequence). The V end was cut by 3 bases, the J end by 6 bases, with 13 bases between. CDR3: CSASLQGTDTQYF. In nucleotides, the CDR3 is TGCAGTGCTAGCCTACAGGGTACGGATACGCAGTATTTT.

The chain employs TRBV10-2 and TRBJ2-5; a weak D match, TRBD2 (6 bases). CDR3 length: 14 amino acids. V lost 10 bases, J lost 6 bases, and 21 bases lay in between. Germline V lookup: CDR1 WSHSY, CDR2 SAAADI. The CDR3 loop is CAISRQGGGKTQYF. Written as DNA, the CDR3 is TGCGCCATCTCCCGCCAGGGCGGCGGGAAGACCCAGTACTTC.

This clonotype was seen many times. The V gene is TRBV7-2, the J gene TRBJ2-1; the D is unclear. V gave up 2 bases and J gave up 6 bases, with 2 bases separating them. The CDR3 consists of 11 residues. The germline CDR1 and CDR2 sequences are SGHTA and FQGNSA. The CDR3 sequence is CASSLINEQFF. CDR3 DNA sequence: TGTGCCAGCAGCTTAATCAATGAGCAGTTCTTC.

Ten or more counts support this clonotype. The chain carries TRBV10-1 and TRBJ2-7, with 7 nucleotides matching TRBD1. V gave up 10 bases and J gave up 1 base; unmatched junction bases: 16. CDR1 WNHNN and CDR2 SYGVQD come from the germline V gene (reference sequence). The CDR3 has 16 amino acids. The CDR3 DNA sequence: TGCGCCACCTCACCTTTATCCGGGACAGATTCCTACGAGCAGTACTTC. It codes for CATSPLSGTDSYEQYF.

DNA for the CDR3: TGCGCCAGCAGCCGGGGACGGCTGGAAAACACCATATATTTT. It is translated as CASSRGRLENTIYF. The chain combines TRBV5-1 with TRBJ1-3; a weak D match, TRBD1 (5 bases). The CDR3 is made up of 14 amino acids. V gave up 4 bases and J gave up 6 bases, with 14 bases separating them. Germline-derived CDR1 and CDR2 are SGHRS and YFSETQ.

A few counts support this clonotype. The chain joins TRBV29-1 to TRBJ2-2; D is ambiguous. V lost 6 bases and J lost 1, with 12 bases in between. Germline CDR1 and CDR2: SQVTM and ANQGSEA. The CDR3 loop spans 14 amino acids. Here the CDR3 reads CSVQILGNTGELFF. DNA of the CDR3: TGCAGCGTCCAAATTTTGGGGAACACCGGGGAGCTGTTTTTT.

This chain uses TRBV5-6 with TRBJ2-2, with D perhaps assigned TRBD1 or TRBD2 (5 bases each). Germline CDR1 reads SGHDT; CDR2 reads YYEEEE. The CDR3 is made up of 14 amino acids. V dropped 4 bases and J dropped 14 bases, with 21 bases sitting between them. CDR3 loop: CASSLGLLSGALFF. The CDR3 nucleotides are TGTGCCAGCAGCCTGGGGCTCCTCTCCGGGGCACTGTTTTTT. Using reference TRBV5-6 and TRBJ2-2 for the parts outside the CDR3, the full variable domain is DAGVTQSPTHLIKTRGQQVTLRCSPKSGHDTVSWYQQALGQGPQFIFQYYEEEERQRGNFPDRFSGHQFPNYSSELNVNALLLGDSALYLCASSLGLLSGALFFGEGSRLTVL.

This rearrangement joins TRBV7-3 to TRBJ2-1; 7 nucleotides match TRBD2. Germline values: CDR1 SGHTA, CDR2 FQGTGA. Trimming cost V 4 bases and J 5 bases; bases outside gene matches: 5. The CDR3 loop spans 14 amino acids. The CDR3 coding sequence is TGTGCCAGCAGCTCGGGACTACCCCACAATGAGCAGTTCTTC. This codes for CASSSGLPHNEQFF.

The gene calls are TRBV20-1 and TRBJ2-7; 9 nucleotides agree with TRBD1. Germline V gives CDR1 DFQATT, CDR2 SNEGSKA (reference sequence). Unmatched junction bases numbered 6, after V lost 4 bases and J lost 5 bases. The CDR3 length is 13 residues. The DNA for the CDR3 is TGCAGTGCTATGGGACAGGGCGGCGACGAGCAGTACTTC. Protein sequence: CSAMGQGGDEQYF.

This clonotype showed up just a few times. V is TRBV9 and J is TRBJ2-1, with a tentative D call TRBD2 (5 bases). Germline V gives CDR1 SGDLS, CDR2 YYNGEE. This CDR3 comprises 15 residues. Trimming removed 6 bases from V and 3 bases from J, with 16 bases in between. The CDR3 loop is CASTLDSARYNEQFF. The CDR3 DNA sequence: TGTGCCAGCACCCTCGATAGCGCACGCTACAATGAGCAGTTCTTC.

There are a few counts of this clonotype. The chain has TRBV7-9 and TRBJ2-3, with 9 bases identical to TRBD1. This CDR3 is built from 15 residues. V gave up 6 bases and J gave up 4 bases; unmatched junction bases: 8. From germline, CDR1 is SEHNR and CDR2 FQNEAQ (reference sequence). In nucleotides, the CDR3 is TGTGCCAGCAGTTTCGACAGGGGGAGGGCAGATACGCAGTATTTT. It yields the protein CASSFDRGRADTQYF.

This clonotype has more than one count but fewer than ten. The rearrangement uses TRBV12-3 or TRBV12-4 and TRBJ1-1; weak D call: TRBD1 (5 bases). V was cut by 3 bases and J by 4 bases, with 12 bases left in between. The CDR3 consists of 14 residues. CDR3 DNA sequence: TGTGCCAGCAGTTTTGCCAGGGCGGGCACTGAAGCTTTCTTT. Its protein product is CASSFARAGTEAFF.

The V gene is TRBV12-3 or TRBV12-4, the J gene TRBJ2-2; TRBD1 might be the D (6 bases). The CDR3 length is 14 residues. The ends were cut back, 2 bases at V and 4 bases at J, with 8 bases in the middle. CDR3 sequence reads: CASSLTGSTGELFF. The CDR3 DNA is TGTGCCAGCAGTTTAACAGGGAGCACCGGGGAGCTGTTTTTT.

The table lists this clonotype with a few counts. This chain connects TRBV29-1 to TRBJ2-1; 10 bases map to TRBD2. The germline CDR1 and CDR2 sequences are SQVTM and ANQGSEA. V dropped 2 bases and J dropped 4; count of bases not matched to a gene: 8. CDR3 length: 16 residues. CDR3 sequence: CSVELAGEAVYNEQFF. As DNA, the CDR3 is TGCAGCGTTGAACTAGCGGGAGAGGCTGTATACAATGAGCAGTTCTTC.

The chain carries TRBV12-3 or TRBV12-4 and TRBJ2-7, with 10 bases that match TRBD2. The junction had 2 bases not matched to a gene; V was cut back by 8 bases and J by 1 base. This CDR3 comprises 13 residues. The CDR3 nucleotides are TGTGCCAGCGGACTAGCGGAGTCCTACGAGCAGTACTTC. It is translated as CASGLAESYEQYF.

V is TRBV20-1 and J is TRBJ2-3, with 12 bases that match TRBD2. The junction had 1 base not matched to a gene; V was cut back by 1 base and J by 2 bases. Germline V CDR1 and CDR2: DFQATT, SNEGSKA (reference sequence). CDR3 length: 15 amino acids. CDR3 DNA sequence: TGCAGTGCTAGAGGGACTAGCGGGGTCACAGATACGCAGTATTTT. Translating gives CSARGTSGVTDTQYF.

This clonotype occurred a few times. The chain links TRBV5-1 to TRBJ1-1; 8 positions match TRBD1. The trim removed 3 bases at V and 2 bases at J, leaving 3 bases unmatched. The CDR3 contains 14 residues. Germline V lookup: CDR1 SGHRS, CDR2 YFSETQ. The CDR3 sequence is CASSWGQANTEAFF. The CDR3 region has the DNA TGCGCCAGCAGCTGGGGACAGGCCAACACTGAAGCTTTCTTT.

CDR3 DNA: TGCAGCGTTACCGGGACTAGCGGGAGTCTACGGATCTGGGAGCAGTACTTC. This encodes CSVTGTSGSLRIWEQYF. The genes are TRBV29-1 and TRBJ2-7; 14 bases map to TRBD2. Germline loops: CDR1 SQVTM, CDR2 ANQGSEA. The CDR3 loop spans 17 amino acids. After removal of 5 bases from V and 7 bases from J, the junction contained 16 bases not matched to a gene.

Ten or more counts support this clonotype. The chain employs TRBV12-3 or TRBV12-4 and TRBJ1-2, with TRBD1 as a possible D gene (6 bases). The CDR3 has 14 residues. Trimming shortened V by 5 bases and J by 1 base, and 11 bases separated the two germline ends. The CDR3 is CASSPDSFNYGYTF. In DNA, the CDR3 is TGTGCCAGCAGTCCGGACAGCTTTAACTATGGCTACACCTTC.

In DNA form, the CDR3 reads TGCAGCGTTGTTAGAGTAGCCCCCTACAATGAGCAGTTCTTC. It specifies CSVVRVAPYNEQFF. V usage is TRBV29-1 and J usage is TRBJ2-1; D not resolved. The CDR3 covers 14 residues. V lost 4 bases, J lost 2 bases, and 12 bases lay in between. CDR1 is SQVTM, CDR2 ANQGSEA, per germline.